This TCR beta chain was profiled in a study of shared T cell receptors in the human thymus. In germline, CDR1 is SGHVS, CDR2 FQNEAQ. V was shortened by 5 bases and J by 6 bases, with 20 bases between the two germline ends. The CDR3 totals 16 residues. Assay used: immunoSEQ multiplex PCR; TCRdb lists only in-frame clones, some missing. In the table there are approximately 400,000 clones, approximately 95% of which are singletons. Specimen: thymocytes. J is TRBJ2-1 and V is TRBV7-8; perhaps TRBD1 as D (6 bases). The receptor was derived from a human donor. The CDR3 region has the DNA TGTGCCAGCAGCGCATCGGGACAAATTACCTTCAATGAGCAGTTCTTC. As protein: CASSASGQITFNEQFF. Drawing the rest from reference TRBV7-8 and TRBJ2-1, the complete variable domain is GAGVSQSPRYKVAKRGQDVALRCDPISGHVSLFWYQQALGQGPEFLTYFQNEAQLDKSGLPSDRFFAERPEGSVSTLKIQRTQQEDSAVYLCASSASGQITFNEQFFGPGTRLTVL.